The source of this TCR beta chain is a study of vaccination and CD4 T cells after COVID-19. Documented treatment: approximately nine-day PBMC culture with coronavirus spike peptide pools or control peptides (ViraFEST assay). With the Oncomine TCR Beta short-read assay, DNA from cultured CD4+ T cells was sequenced. TCRdb called the PCR reads again in MiXCR, with one record for every CDR3 protein. The sample holds some 11,000 distinct CDR3 sequences; approximately 28% are singletons and the top ten take about a quarter. Germline CDR1 and CDR2: LGHNT and FRNRAP. CDR3 length: 13 amino acids. Trimming pared 6 bases from V and 3 bases from J, leaving 11 bases between. Study-level findings and limits: It was found that, in convalescent patients, 304 of 307 vaccine-specific clones were spike mono-reactive.

Comments on this clonotype: Its matching antigen is unknown.

This clonotype originated in a human donor with COVID-19. The genes are TRBV12-5 and TRBJ2-5; D is unresolved. The sequenced sample consisted of cultured CD4+ T cells from blood. CDR3 sequence: CASGPSTEETQYF. The CDR3 DNA is TGTGCTAGTGGACCAAGCACCGAAGAGACCCAGTACTTC. Full variable domain (outside the CDR3, taken from reference TRBV12-5 and TRBJ2-5): DARVTQTPRHKVTEMGQEVTMRCQPILGHNTVFWYRQTMMQGLELLAYFRNRAPLDDSGMPKDRFSAEMPDATLATLKIQPSEPRDSAVYFCASGPSTEETQYFGPGTRLLVL.